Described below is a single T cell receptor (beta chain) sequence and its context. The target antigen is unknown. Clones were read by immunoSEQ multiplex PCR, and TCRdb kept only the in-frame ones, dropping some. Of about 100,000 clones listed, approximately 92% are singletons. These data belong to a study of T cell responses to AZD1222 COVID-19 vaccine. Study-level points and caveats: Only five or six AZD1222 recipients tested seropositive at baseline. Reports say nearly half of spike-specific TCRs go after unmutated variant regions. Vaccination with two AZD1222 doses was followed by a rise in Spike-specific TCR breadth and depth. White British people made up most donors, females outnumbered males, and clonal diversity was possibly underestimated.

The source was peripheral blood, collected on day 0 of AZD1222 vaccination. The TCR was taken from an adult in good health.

The CDR3 protein is CASSPDIILAKNIQYF. The DNA of the CDR3 is TGTGCCAGCAGCCCCGACATTATTCTAGCCAAAAACATTCAGTACTTC. The rearrangement uses TRBV7-9 and TRBJ2-4; D is undetermined. Germline V lookup: CDR1 SEHNR, CDR2 FQNEAQ (reference sequence). The V end was cut by 5 bases, the J end by 0 bases, with 14 bases between. This CDR3 is built from 16 residues.